The next 16 T cell receptor beta chains were all read from a single sample in a study of CD8 T cells in ankylosing spondylitis. Points from the study as a whole: Ankylosing spondylitis blood appeared to be characterized by a TCR beta motif of several highly homologous variants.

TCRdb re-called the 5' RACE reads through MiXCR, storing one row per CDR3 protein. The sample holds some 700,000 distinct CDR3 sequences; 15% to 20% are singletons and the top ten take around 20%. For these TCRs, the target antigens are not known. Sequenced sample: blood, either unsorted or a sorted T cell fraction (not recorded which). These TCRs come from a male donor with ankylosing spondylitis.

V is TRBV5-1 and J is TRBJ2-1; D is uncertain. The CDR3 loop spans 15 amino acids. The germline gives CDR1 SGHRS, CDR2 YFSETQ. The V and J ends lost 0 bases and 10 bases respectively, with 17 bases between them. The CDR3 loop is CASSLGAVGLVEQFF. CDR3 bases: TGCGCCAGCAGCTTGGGGGCGGTGGGGTTAGTGGAGCAGTTCTTC.

In DNA form, the CDR3 reads TGTGCCACCAGCAGAGATCTATCACAGGGATTGAGCGAGCAGTACTTC. Its translation is CATSRDLSQGLSEQYF. This chain uses TRBV15 with TRBJ2-7; D might be TRBD1 (6 bases). The V end lost 0 bases, the J end lost 6 bases, and 18 bases lay between the germline ends. Germline-derived CDR1 and CDR2 are LNHNV and YYDKDF (reference sequence). There are 16 residues in the CDR3.

This clonotype was detected only a few times. The rearrangement joins TRBV29-1 to TRBJ2-7; D may be TRBD1 or TRBD2 (6 bases each). This CDR3 is built from 14 residues. CDR1 and CDR2 (germline): SQVTM, ANQGSEA. Trimming took off 4 bases at V and 4 bases at J, with 17 bases between the two ends. CDR3 sequence reads: CSVVDSTGRYEQYF. Here the CDR3 DNA reads TGCAGCGTTGTTGACAGTACAGGGAGGTACGAGCAGTACTTC.

This chain joins TRBV5-4 and TRBJ1-1, with D unclear. Germline CDR1 is SGHNT and CDR2 is YYREEE (reference sequence). This CDR3 spans 12 amino acids. V was trimmed by 0 bases and J by 10 bases, leaving 10 bases between them. In DNA form, the CDR3 reads TGTGCCAGCAGCTTGGAGGCCGCGGGAGCTTTCTTT. Its translation is CASSLEAAGAFF.

The CDR3: CASSSLRGEQFF. The CDR3 DNA is TGTGCCAGCAGCTCTCTCCGAGGTGAGCAGTTCTTC. The chain employs TRBV7-3 and TRBJ2-1; D is unresolved. The V end lost 4 bases, the J end lost 9 bases, and 10 bases lay between the germline ends. The CDR3 is 12 residues long. Germline V gives CDR1 SGHTA, CDR2 FQGTGA.

This clonotype came up once. V gene TRBV29-1 combines with J gene TRBJ2-5; 12 bases fit TRBD1. The CDR3 has 14 residues. After removal of 7 bases from V and 4 bases from J, the junction contained 7 bases not matched to a gene. Germline CDR1 reads SQVTM; CDR2 reads ANQGSEA. CDR3 in amino acids: CSARDRGPGETQYF. The CDR3, as DNA: TGCAGCGCCCGGGACAGGGGGCCAGGAGAGACCCAGTACTTC.

This clonotype was seen more than once but under ten times. V is TRBV7-6 and J is TRBJ2-1, with 10 bases identical to TRBD2. Germline assignment: CDR1 SGHVS and CDR2 FNYEAQ. The CDR3 contains 18 residues. V lost 5 bases, J lost 10 bases, and 20 bases stayed unmatched. CDR3 nucleotide sequence: TGTGCCAGCAGCACACCAACCTTTAGCGGGGGGCCGATCTGGGAGCAGTTCTTC. It translates to CASSTPTFSGGPIWEQFF.

This sequence joins TRBV24-1 and TRBJ2-3, with TRBD2 identical over 13 bases. CDR1 is KGHDR and CDR2 is SFDVKD in the germline V gene. The V gene end was trimmed by 4 bases and the J gene end by 3 bases; junction bases not matched to a gene: 6. The CDR3 has 17 residues. The CDR3 here is CATSDRTSGRETDTQYF. Here the CDR3 DNA reads TGTGCCACCAGTGACCGGACTAGCGGGAGAGAAACAGATACGCAGTATTTT.

The genes are TRBV7-2 and TRBJ1-2; tentative D call: TRBD1 (6 bases). The CDR3 length is 16 residues. V lost 5 bases, J lost 0 bases, and 16 bases lay in between. Germline-derived CDR1 and CDR2 are SGHTA and FQGNSA. The CDR3 spells CASSEGGALSNYGYTF. DNA of the CDR3: TGTGCCAGCAGCGAAGGGGGGGCGCTTTCTAACTATGGCTACACCTTC. The full variable domain, its missing parts supplied by reference TRBV7-2 and TRBJ1-2, is GAGVSQSPSNKVTEKGKDVELRCDPISGHTALYWYRQSLGQGLEFLIYFQGNSAPDKSGLPSDRFSAERTGGSVSTLTIQRTQQEDSAVYLCASSEGGALSNYGYTFGSGTRLTVV.

This clonotype was seen a handful of times. This chain connects TRBV6-1 to TRBJ2-7, with 11 nucleotides matching TRBD1. V trimming: 0 bases; J trimming: 3 bases; junction bases outside the gene matches: 1. CDR3 length: 15 residues. Germline V gene sequence: CDR1 MNHNS, CDR2 SASEGT. This CDR3 reads CASSEAGTGGYEQYF. DNA of the CDR3: TGTGCCAGCAGTGAAGCGGGGACAGGGGGCTACGAGCAGTACTTC.

The chain recombines TRBV5-1 with TRBJ1-2; 8 bases are shared with TRBD1. Germline CDR1 reads SGHRS; CDR2 reads YFSETQ. The CDR3 totals 13 residues. V trimming: 4 bases; J trimming: 8 bases; junction bases outside the gene matches: 7. This CDR3 reads CASSERQGTGYTF. CDR3 DNA sequence: TGCGCCAGCAGCGAGCGACAGGGGACCGGCTACACCTTC.

The sample holds a few counts of this clonotype. The genes are TRBV12-3 or TRBV12-4 and TRBJ2-3, with D uncertain. This CDR3 region has 15 residues. V lost 7 bases and J lost 1, with 15 bases in between. CDR3 protein: CASNSLTFRTDTQYF. In nucleotides, the CDR3 is TGTGCCAGCAACTCCCTGACTTTCCGCACAGATACGCAGTATTTT.

The table lists this clonotype with many counts. CDR3 amino acids: CASSPSAGSNQPQHF. In DNA form, the CDR3 reads TGCGCCAGCAGCCCCTCGGCCGGTAGCAATCAGCCCCAGCATTTT. The V and J genes are TRBV5-1 and TRBJ1-5; D remains ambiguous. V shed 4 bases and J shed 0 bases, with 11 bases lying between them. CDR1 and CDR2 from the germline V gene are SGHRS and YFSETQ. This CDR3 spans 15 amino acids.

This chain uses TRBV4-3 with TRBJ1-1; no reliable D call. The CDR3 runs 16 residues. The V gene's germline CDR1 is LGHNA and CDR2 YSLEER. The V gene lost 0 bases and the J gene lost 0 bases, with 11 bases spanning the gap. This CDR3 is CASSQDSVDLNTEAFF. Written as DNA, the CDR3 is TGCGCCAGCAGCCAAGATTCTGTCGACTTGAACACTGAAGCTTTCTTT.

V usage is TRBV5-6 and J usage is TRBJ2-5; D gene uncertain. The CDR3 sequence is 14 residues long. V lost 1 base and J lost 3, with 10 bases in between. The germline V gene has CDR1 SGHDT and CDR2 YYEEEE. CDR3: CASSLLRTEETQYF. CDR3 nucleotide sequence: TGTGCCAGCAGCTTGCTTCGGACGGAAGAGACCCAGTACTTC.

This clonotype was found a few times. This chain links TRBV7-2 with TRBJ1-3, with D unclear. The CDR3 length is 14 residues. CDR1 and CDR2 from the germline V gene are SGHTA and FQGNSA. V was pared by 1 base and J by 1 base, with 5 bases between. The CDR3 sequence: CASSLERSGNTIYF. CDR3 nucleotides: TGTGCCAGCAGCTTAGAAAGATCTGGAAACACCATATATTTT.